A single TCR beta chain is shown here with its context. This sample was included in a study of cytomegalovirus exposure and HLA in healthy donors. Vbeta (60) and Jbeta (13) primers were used in the PCR. The protocol was immunoSEQ multiplex PCR, while the TCRdb copy is restricted to in-frame clones and leaves out a portion. The sample shows about 130,000 clones, 78% of them seen only once. There are 15 residues in the CDR3. CDR1 is SGHRS, CDR2 YFSETQ, per germline. With 4 bases clipped from V and 7 bases from J, the junction kept 8 bases outside the gene matches. This sequence originates from a middle-aged woman in good health and CMV-seronegative. Material: PBMCs. The chain employs TRBV5-1 and TRBJ1-6; 7 bases match TRBD1. The CDR3: CASSNRDSGNSPLHF. Here the CDR3 DNA reads TGCGCCAGCAGCAACCGGGACAGTGGCAATTCACCCCTCCACTTT.